The source of this T cell receptor (beta chain) is a study of T-cell memory formation after mild COVID-19. CDR3 length: 17 amino acids. From germline, CDR1 is DFQATT and CDR2 SNEGSKA (reference sequence). With V trimmed by 0 bases and J by 2 bases, 8 bases remained unmatched. Libraries for TCRalpha and TCRbeta carried sample barcodes and unique molecular identifiers via 5'RACE. TCRdb re-called the 5' RACE reads with MiXCR, one entry per CDR3 protein. This sample carries a few hundred thousand distinct CDR3 sequences, over 20% of them seen once, and the ten largest clones take under 15%. Study-wide findings and caveats: CD4+ bias marked clones expanding day 15 to 37, unlike balanced contracting clones.

A note on this clonotype: The antigen is unknown.

The sequence was collected from an adult woman who had mild COVID-19 (a few samples of this study predate the infection). Cell type and time point are not known. Sequencing was carried out using PBMCs or a T cell subset sorted from them (not recorded which). The chain has TRBV20-1 and TRBJ2-5, with TRBD2 matching over 11 bases. CDR3: CSARDRTRLAGQETQYF. CDR3 bases: TGCAGTGCTAGAGATCGAACTCGACTAGCGGGGCAAGAGACCCAGTACTTC.